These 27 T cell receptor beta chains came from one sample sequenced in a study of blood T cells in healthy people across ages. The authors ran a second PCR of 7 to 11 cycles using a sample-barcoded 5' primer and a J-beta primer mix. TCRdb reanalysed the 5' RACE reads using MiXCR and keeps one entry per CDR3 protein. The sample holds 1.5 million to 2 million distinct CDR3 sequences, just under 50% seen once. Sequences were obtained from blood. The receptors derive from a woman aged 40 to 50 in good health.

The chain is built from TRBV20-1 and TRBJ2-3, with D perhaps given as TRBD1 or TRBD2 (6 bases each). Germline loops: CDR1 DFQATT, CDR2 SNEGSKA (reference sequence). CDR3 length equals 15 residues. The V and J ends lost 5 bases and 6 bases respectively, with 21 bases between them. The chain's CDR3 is CSARGSGARPDTQYF. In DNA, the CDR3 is TGCAGTGCTCGTGGGTCGGGGGCCCGACCCGATACGCAGTATTTT.

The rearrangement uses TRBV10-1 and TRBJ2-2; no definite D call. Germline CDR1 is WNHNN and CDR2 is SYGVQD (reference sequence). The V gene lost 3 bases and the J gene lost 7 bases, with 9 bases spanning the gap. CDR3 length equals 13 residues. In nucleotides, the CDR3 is TGCGCCAGCAGTGAAGTTGAGAACGGGGAGCTGTTTTTT. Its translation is CASSEVENGELFF.

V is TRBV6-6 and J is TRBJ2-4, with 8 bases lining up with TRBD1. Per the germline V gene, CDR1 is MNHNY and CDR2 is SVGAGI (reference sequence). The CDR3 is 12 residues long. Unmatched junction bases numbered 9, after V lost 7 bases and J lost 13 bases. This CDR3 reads CASTGGFCEQYF. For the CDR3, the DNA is TGTGCCAGCACAGGGGGCTTCTGTGAGCAGTACTTC.

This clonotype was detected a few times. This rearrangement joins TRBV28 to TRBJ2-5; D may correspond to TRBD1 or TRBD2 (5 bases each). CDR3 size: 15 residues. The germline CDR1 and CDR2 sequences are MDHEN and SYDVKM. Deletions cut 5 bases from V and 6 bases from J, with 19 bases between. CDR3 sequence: CASSPRSRDGKTQYF. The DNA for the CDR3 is TGTGCCAGCAGTCCCAGGTCCCGGGACGGTAAGACCCAGTACTTC.

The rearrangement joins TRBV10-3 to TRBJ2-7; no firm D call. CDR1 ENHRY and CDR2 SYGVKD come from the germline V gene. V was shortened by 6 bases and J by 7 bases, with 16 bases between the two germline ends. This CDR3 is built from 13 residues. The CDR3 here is CAISPDTHGEQYF. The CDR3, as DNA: TGTGCCATCAGCCCTGACACGCATGGGGAGCAGTACTTC.

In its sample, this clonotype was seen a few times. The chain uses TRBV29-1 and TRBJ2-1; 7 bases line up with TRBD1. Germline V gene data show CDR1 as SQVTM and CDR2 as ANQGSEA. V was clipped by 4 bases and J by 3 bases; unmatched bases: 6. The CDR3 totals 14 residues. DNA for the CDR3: TGCAGCGTTGTTAACAGGGGTGGCTACAATGAGCAGTTCTTC. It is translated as CSVVNRGGYNEQFF.

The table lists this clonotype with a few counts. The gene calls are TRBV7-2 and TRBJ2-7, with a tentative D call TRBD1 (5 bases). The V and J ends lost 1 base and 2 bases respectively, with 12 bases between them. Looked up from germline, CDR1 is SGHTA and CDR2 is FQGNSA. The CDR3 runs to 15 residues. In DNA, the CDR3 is TGTGCCAGCAGCTTAGAGTCAGGGTCAACCTACGAGCAGTACTTC. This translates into CASSLESGSTYEQYF.

CDR3: CSVRRTGQETQYF. The CDR3 DNA is TGCAGTGTTCGCAGGACAGGTCAAGAGACCCAGTACTTC. The V gene is TRBV20-1, the J gene TRBJ2-5; 7 nucleotides line up with TRBD1. This CDR3 is 13 amino acids long. V lost 7 bases, J lost 2 bases, and 7 bases stayed unmatched. Germline lookup yields CDR1 DFQATT and CDR2 SNEGSKA (reference sequence).

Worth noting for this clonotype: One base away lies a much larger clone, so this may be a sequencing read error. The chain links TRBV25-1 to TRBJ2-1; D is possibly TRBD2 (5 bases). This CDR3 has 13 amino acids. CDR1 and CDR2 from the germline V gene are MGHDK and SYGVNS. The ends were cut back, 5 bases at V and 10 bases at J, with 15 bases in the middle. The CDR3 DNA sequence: TGTGCCAGCAGTCGGGCCGGGGTTACGGAGCAGTTCTTC. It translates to CASSRAGVTEQFF.

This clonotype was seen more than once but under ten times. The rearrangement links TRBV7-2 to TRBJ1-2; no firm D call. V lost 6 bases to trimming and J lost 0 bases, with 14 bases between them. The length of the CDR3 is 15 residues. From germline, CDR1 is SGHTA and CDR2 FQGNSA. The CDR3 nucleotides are TGTGCCAGCAGTCAGGACGGCGGGACTAACTATGGCTACACCTTC. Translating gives CASSQDGGTNYGYTF.

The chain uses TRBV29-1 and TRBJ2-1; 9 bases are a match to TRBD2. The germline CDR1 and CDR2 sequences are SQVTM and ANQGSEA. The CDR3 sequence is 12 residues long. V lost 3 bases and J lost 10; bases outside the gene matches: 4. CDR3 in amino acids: CSVDGGGEEQFF. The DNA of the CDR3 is TGCAGCGTTGATGGCGGGGGGGAGGAGCAGTTCTTC.

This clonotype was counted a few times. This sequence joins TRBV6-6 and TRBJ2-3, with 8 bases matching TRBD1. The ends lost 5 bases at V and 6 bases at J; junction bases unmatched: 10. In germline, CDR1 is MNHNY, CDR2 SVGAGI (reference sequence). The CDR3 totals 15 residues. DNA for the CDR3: TGTGCCAGCAGTGACCAACAGGGGGTCCGGGATACGCAGTATTTT. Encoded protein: CASSDQQGVRDTQYF.

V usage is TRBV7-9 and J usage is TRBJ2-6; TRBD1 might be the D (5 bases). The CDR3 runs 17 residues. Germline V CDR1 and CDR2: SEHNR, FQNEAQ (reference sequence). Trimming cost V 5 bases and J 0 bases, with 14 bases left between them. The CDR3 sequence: CASSTRAGLSGANVLTF. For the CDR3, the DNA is TGTGCCAGCAGCACAAGGGCAGGGCTCTCTGGGGCCAACGTCCTGACTTTC.

The CDR3 bases are TGCGCCAGCAGGCAGGCTGCGAACACCGGGGAGCTGTTTTTT. This sequence encodes CASRQAANTGELFF. V usage is TRBV5-1 and J usage is TRBJ2-2; D is unclear. The germline V gene has CDR1 SGHRS and CDR2 YFSETQ. The length of the CDR3 is 14 residues. V lost 5 bases to trimming and J lost 0 bases, with 8 bases between them.

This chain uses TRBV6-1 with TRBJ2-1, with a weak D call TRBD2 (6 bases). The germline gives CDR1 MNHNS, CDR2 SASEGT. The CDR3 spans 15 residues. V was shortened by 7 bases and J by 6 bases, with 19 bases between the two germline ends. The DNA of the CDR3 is TGTGCCAGCATGGAGGGGAGCTTCTTAGGCAATGAGCAGTTCTTC. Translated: CASMEGSFLGNEQFF.

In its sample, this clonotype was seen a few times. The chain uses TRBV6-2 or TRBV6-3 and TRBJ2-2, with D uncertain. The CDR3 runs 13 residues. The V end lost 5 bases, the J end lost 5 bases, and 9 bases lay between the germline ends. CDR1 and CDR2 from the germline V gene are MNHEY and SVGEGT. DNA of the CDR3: TGTGCCAGCAGTGCCCGGATTACCGGGGAGCTGTTTTTT. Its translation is CASSARITGELFF.

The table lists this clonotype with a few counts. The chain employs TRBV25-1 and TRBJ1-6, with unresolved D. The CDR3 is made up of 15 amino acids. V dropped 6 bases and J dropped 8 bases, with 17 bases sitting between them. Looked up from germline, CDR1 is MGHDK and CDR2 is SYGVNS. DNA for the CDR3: TGTGCCAGCAGCGACATCCGGCGTGGGGATTCACCCCTCCACTTT. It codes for CASSDIRRGDSPLHF. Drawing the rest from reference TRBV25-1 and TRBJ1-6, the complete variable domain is EADIYQTPRYLVIGTGKKITLECSQTMGHDKMYWYQQDPGMELHLIHYSYGVNSTEKGDLSSESTVSRIRTEHFPLTLESARPSHTSQYLCASSDIRRGDSPLHFGNGTRLTVT.

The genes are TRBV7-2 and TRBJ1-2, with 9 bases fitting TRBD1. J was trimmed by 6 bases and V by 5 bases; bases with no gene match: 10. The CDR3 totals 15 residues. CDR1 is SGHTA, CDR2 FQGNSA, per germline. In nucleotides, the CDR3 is TGTGCCAGCAGCCCAGAGGGACAGGGTCTACATGGCTACACCTTC. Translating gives CASSPEGQGLHGYTF.

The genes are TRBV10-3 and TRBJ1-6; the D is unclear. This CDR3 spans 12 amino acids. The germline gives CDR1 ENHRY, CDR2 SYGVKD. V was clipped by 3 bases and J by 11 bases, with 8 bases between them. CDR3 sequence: CAISDTKAPLHF. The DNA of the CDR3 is TGTGCCATCAGTGATACTAAGGCACCCCTCCACTTT.

CDR3 loop: CASRETGQGAFYEQFF. In DNA, the CDR3 is TGTGCCAGCAGAGAGACTGGACAGGGGGCGTTCTATGAGCAGTTCTTC. V gene TRBV6-5 combines with J gene TRBJ2-1; 11 bases match TRBD1. Germline V gene data show CDR1 as MNHEY and CDR2 as SVGAGI. V lost 6 bases, J lost 8 bases, and 12 bases stayed unmatched. This CDR3 region has 16 residues.

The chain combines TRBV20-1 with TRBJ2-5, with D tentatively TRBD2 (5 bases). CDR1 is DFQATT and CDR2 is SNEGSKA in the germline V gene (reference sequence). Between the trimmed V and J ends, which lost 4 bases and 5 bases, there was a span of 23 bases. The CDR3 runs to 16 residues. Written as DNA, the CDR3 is TGCAGTGCTACCCCGATAAGCGGTGCCTCTTGGGAGACCCAGTACTTC. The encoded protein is CSATPISGASWETQYF.

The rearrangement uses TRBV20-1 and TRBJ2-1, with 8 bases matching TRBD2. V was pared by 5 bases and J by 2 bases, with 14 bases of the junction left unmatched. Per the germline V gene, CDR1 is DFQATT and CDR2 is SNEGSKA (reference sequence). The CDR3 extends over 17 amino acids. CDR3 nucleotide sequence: TGCAGTGCTGTCGCCAGGGGTAGCGGGGCAACCTACAATGAGCAGTTCTTC. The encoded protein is CSAVARGSGATYNEQFF.

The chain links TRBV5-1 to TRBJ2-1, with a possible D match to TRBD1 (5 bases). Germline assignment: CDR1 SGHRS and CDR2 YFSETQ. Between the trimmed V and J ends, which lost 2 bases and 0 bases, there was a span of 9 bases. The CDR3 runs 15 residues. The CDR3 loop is CASSFRVSSYNEQFF. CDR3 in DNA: TGCGCCAGCAGCTTCAGGGTTAGCTCCTACAATGAGCAGTTCTTC. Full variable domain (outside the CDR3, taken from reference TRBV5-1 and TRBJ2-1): KAGVTQTPRYLIKTRGQQVTLSCSPISGHRSVSWYQQTPGQGLQFLFEYFSETQRNKGNFPGRFSGRQFSNSRSEMNVSTLELGDSALYLCASSFRVSSYNEQFFGPGTRLTVL.

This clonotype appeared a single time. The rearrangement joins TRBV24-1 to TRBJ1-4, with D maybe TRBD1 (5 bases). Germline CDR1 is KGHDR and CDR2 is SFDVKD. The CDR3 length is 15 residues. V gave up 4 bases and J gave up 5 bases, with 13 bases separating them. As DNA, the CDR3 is TGTGCCACCAGTGACTCAGGGACCGCCAATGAAAAACTGTTTTTT. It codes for CATSDSGTANEKLFF.

CDR3 amino acids: CASSGAGTLAFF. In DNA form, the CDR3 reads TGTGCCAGCAGTGGAGCAGGGACGCTTGCTTTCTTT. The chain links TRBV25-1 to TRBJ1-1; tentative D call: TRBD1 (5 bases). The germline V gene encodes CDR1 MGHDK and CDR2 SYGVNS. V was cut by 4 bases and J by 11 bases, with 14 bases left in between. CDR3 length: 12 residues.

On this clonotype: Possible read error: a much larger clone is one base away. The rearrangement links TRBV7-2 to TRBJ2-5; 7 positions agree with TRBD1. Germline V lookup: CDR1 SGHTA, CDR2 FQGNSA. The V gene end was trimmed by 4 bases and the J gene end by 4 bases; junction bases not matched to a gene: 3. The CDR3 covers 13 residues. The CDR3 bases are TGTGCCAGCAGCTGGGACAGTCTAGAGACCCAGTACTTC. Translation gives CASSWDSLETQYF.

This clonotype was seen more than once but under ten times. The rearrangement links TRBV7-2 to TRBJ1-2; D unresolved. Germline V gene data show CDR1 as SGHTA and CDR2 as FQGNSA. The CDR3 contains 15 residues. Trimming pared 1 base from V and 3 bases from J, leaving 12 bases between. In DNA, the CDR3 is TGTGCCAGCAGCTTAGTACGAGGGTCCGACTATGGCTACACCTTC. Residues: CASSLVRGSDYGYTF.